This T cell receptor beta chain was identified in a study of T cells in Graves' hyperthyroidism and ophthalmopathy (dated by TCRdb to the late 2010s). Study-level background: Peripheral blood was collected at initial diagnosis, before any treatment. TCR V-J signatures able to tell the groups apart were searched for in a discovery cohort of 90 to 100 patients, of whom fewer than 45 had Graves' ophthalmopathy and 57 had stable Graves' hyperthyroidism. Prospective prediction of ophthalmopathy was tested in an independent validation cohort of some 19 hyperthyroidism patients and 17 patients who later progressed to ophthalmopathy. For training and testing, the approximately 97 patients in the discovery cohort were randomly divided in a 7:3 ratio. In addition, the study compared T-cell repertoires in thyroid tissue and in blood from 6 or 7 Graves' hyperthyroidism patients. Once sampling was done, hyperthyroidism patients were given methimazole at a starting dose of 30 mg daily, whereas ophthalmopathy patients were given high-dose intravenous methylprednisolone. The paper describes TCR Vbeta CDR3 sequencing of fewer than 150 peripheral blood samples, made up of 43 ophthalmopathy patients, 70 to 75 hyperthyroidism patients and roughly 17 progressor patients. Study-level results and caveats: In validation, progression to ophthalmopathy was predicted by the model with 70.59% sensitivity and roughly 76% specificity, a median of approximately 6.5 months before onset. Sample size was not statistically predetermined, and investigators were not blinded to group allocation. In cross-validation, a model built on a 13 V-J signature told ophthalmopathy apart from stable hyperthyroidism with over 85% sensitivity and approximately 81% specificity, and in testing the same model reached 80%/75%. Most expanded thyroid clonotypes (frequency above 0.001) were also detected in blood, suggesting blood repertoires may reflect thyroid immune responses.

On this clonotype itself: The specificity of this receptor is unknown. Base-call qualities are not available, and no considerably larger clone is one nucleotide away.

A patient counted as having stable Graves' hyperthyroidism if no progression to ophthalmopathy occurred over 18 months of follow-up. Hyperthyroidism patients were aged 18 to 65 years and newly diagnosed, with disease duration of less than 2 months. Any patient with an uncontrolled infection, another autoimmune disease, pregnancy or lactation was excluded. Diagnoses were established on the basis of clinical symptoms, serum thyroxine and TRAb, thyroid ultrasound, and orbital computed tomography. PBMCs were separated from around 9.1 ml of fresh peripheral blood using Ficoll-Paque density gradient centrifugation. Total RNA was extracted with Trizol reagent, and quality was checked on an Agilent 2100 Bioanalyzer. The TCR beta CDR3 regions were amplified from the RNA transcripts. The first round of RT-PCR for the TCR CDR3 was performed with the HTBI primer set and the Qiagen OneStep RT-PCR kit. The libraries were constructed in a second round of multiplex PCR and then size-selected and purified. The libraries were sequenced on an Illumina HiSeq2000 using paired-end 100 bp reads. In the original analysis: SOAPnuke was used to process the raw data, with reads discarded if the reads contained adapters or uncalled bases, had a mean Phred below 15, or lacked an exact constant-primer or identifier match. High-quality paired reads were merged with COPE v1.2.5, and unique nucleotide sequences were defined as clonotypes. MiTCR v1.1 was used to align the clonotypes against IMGT TRBV, TRBD and TRBJ reference segments. Analysis was restricted to V-J combinations with a frequency above 0.0001, which covered just over 98% of repertoires. A TCS score was defined as the ratio of F50 (clonal expansion) to E x V (chaos), with BLOSUM62-based TCRdist applied between CDR3 peptides within each V-J. Welch's t-statistics and random forest reduced some 510 V-J features to 10 to 15, which were used in a naive Bayes classifier (R e1071). TCRdb took the public reads, trimmed them with fastp at Q25, ran MiXCR for clone calling and kept in-frame beta chains. Entries that share a CDR3 protein sequence are merged under the most common genes and DNA. TCRdb, not the original authors, processed these V and J calls. The sample table records some 690,000 distinct CDR3 sequences; approximately 15% of these occur just once. Of the sample, about 16% falls within the top ten clones.

Measured from the cysteine to the phenylalanine, the CDR3 is 14 residues long. Only the CDR3 portion is preserved as DNA: 42 bases, with reading frame beginning at the first base. CDR1 and CDR2, per the germline V gene, are SGHTS and YDEGEE. V and J are truncated by 9 bases and 4 bases respectively, leaving an intervening sequence of 16 bases. The receptor chain draws on TRBV5-8 and TRBJ1-4, with no reliable assignment of the D segment. This TCR was recovered from a man in his fifties or sixties with Graves' hyperthyroidism. The specimen sequenced was blood. The CDR3 reads as follows: CANSSRTSNEKLFF. The nucleotides are TGTGCCAATAGCTCGCGTACAAGTAATGAAAAACTGTTTTTT.